This entry lists 32 T cell receptor beta chains sequenced from one sample in a study of shared clonotypes between healthy human individuals. Sequencing was performed with immunoSEQ multiplex PCR; in TCRdb, only in-frame clones are kept and a portion is missing. The sample contains over 750,000 clones, 96% of which appear only once. CD45RO-negative, CCR7-positively selected cells formed the naive CD8 fraction, excluding terminally differentiated effector memory CD45RA+ cells. The sample comprised naive CD8+ T cells sorted from blood. The receptors shown here come from a man in his thirties or forties in good health.

This clone appeared once. The chain links TRBV5-1 to TRBJ1-1; 8 nucleotides agree with TRBD1. The germline V gene has CDR1 SGHRS and CDR2 YFSETQ. The trim removed 3 bases at V and 8 bases at J, leaving 12 bases unmatched. This CDR3 comprises 15 residues. The CDR3 region has the DNA TGCGCCAGCAGCTACCGACAGGGGCCGGAGGGAGAAGCTTTCTTT. Amino acids: CASSYRQGPEGEAFF.

This rearrangement joins TRBV27 to TRBJ1-1; D is unclear. The CDR3 is 14 amino acids. V lost 4 bases, J lost 4 bases, and 13 bases lay in between. The germline V gene encodes CDR1 MNHEY and CDR2 SMNVEV (reference sequence). CDR3 loop: CASSSPLGSTEAFF. DNA of the CDR3: TGTGCCAGCAGTTCCCCCCTAGGGAGCACTGAAGCTTTCTTT.

The chain is built from TRBV4-1 and TRBJ2-3, with 9 bases that match TRBD1. The J segment lost 5 bases and the V segment lost 1 base, leaving 7 bases of the junction unmatched. Germline V lookup: CDR1 MGHRA, CDR2 YSYEKL. CDR3 size: 16 residues. CDR3 DNA sequence: TGCGCCAGCAGCCAAGTCCTCGGGACAGGGCGAGATACGCAGTATTTT. Encoded protein: CASSQVLGTGRDTQYF.

The table lists this clone with a count of one. The chain recombines TRBV7-3 with TRBJ2-4, with 7 bases identical to TRBD2. Losses at the gene ends were 2 bases for V and 0 bases for J; bases not matched to a gene: 4. CDR3 length: 16 amino acids. The germline V gene encodes CDR1 SGHTA and CDR2 FQGTGA. This CDR3 is CASSLGEGLAKNIQYF. CDR3 coding DNA: TGTGCCAGCAGCTTAGGGGAGGGCCTAGCCAAAAACATTCAGTACTTC.

V usage is TRBV5-1 and J usage is TRBJ2-3; tentatively, D is TRBD1 or TRBD2 (5 bases each). CDR3 size: 14 residues. Trimming left V 2 bases short and J 3 bases short, with 10 bases between. From germline, CDR1 is SGHRS and CDR2 YFSETQ. The CDR3 region has the DNA TGCGCCAGCAGCTTCCGGGACCTGACAGATACGCAGTATTTT. Translating it yields CASSFRDLTDTQYF.

V and J are TRBV10-1 and TRBJ2-7; 8 bases are shared with TRBD2. The ends lost 0 bases at V and 2 bases at J; junction bases unmatched: 6. Germline CDR1 reads WNHNN; CDR2 reads SYGVQD (reference sequence). This CDR3 contains 16 residues. CDR3 amino acids: CASSESFTSGTYEQYF. DNA of the CDR3: TGCGCCAGCAGTGAGTCTTTCACTAGCGGAACCTACGAGCAGTACTTC.

The V and J genes are TRBV28 and TRBJ1-3; D might be TRBD1 (6 bases). V was cut by 6 bases and J by 8 bases, with 17 bases left in between. Germline-derived CDR1 and CDR2 are MDHEN and SYDVKM. This CDR3 region has 14 residues. Here the CDR3 reads CASSSTGRLDTIYF. The CDR3 DNA is TGTGCCAGCAGCTCGACAGGCCGTTTGGACACCATATATTTT.

The V gene is TRBV6-1, the J gene TRBJ2-7; no reliable D call. The V end lost 2 bases, the J end lost 3 bases, and 14 bases lay between the germline ends. The germline V gene has CDR1 MNHNS and CDR2 SASEGT. The CDR3 totals 15 residues. The CDR3 spells CASSERTSPGYEQYF. For the CDR3, the DNA is TGTGCCAGCAGTGAAAGGACCTCCCCTGGCTACGAGCAGTACTTC.

The J gene is TRBJ2-3, the V gene TRBV28, with D maybe TRBD2 (5 bases). V gave up 7 bases and J gave up 8 bases, with 22 bases separating them. The CDR3 length is 15 residues. Germline loops: CDR1 MDHEN, CDR2 SYDVKM. The CDR3 loop reads CASNPLQLVSATQYF. The CDR3 nucleotides are TGTGCCAGCAACCCTCTCCAACTAGTATCAGCTACGCAGTATTTT. The full variable domain, in which reference TRBV28 and TRBJ2-3 provide the parts outside the CDR3, is DVKVTQSSRYLVKRTGEKVFLECVQDMDHENMFWYRQDPGLGLRLIYFSYDVKMKEKGDIPEGYSVSREKKERFSLILESASTNQTSMYLCASNPLQLVSATQYFGPGTRLTVL.

This chain uses TRBV6-6 with TRBJ1-1; 7 nucleotides line up with TRBD1. The CDR3 spans 14 residues. Germline CDR1 and CDR2: MNHNY and SVGAGI (reference sequence). The V and J ends lost 5 bases and 0 bases, in that order; junction bases with no gene match: 3. The CDR3 region has the DNA TGTGCCAGCAGTGGGGACAGATTGAACACTGAAGCTTTCTTT. It translates to CASSGDRLNTEAFF.

This chain uses TRBV4-3 with TRBJ2-3, with 13 bases fitting TRBD2. This CDR3 spans 15 amino acids. Per the germline V gene, CDR1 is LGHNA and CDR2 is YSLEER. Trimming removed 4 bases from V and 6 bases from J; junction bases left unmatched: 4. DNA for the CDR3: TGCGCCAGCAGCCCCGGACTAGCGGGAGCGGATACGCAGTATTTT. Protein product: CASSPGLAGADTQYF.

The chain has TRBV29-1 and TRBJ2-1; D ambiguous. The CDR3 totals 14 residues. The germline V and J ends were trimmed by 6 bases and 0 bases, with 12 bases remaining between them. The germline gives CDR1 SQVTM, CDR2 ANQGSEA. The CDR3 reads CSVPPPDSYNEQFF. The CDR3 DNA follows: TGCAGCGTCCCCCCTCCAGACTCCTACAATGAGCAGTTCTTC.

The chain couples TRBV19 to TRBJ2-7; a weak D match, TRBD1 (5 bases). CDR1 LNHDA and CDR2 SQIVND come from the germline V gene (reference sequence). The germline V and J ends were trimmed by 5 bases and 2 bases, with 16 bases remaining between them. The CDR3 consists of 15 residues. The CDR3 region has the DNA TGTGCCAGTAGTGGGTGGGTAGACAGCGCCTACGAGCAGTACTTC. Residues: CASSGWVDSAYEQYF.

The chain recombines TRBV7-9 with TRBJ2-4; tentatively, D is TRBD2 (6 bases). This CDR3 region has 15 residues. Trimming pared 5 bases from V and 1 base from J, leaving 12 bases between. Germline V gene lookup returns CDR1 SEHNR and CDR2 FQNEAQ (reference sequence). DNA for the CDR3: TGTGCCAGCAGCCCACTCCGGGAGGCCAAAAACATTCAGTACTTC. Amino acid sequence: CASSPLREAKNIQYF. Variable domain in full (rest from reference TRBV7-9 and TRBJ2-4): DTGVSQNPRHKITKRGQNVTFRCDPISEHNRLYWYRQTLGQGPEFLTYFQNEAQLEKSRLLSDRFSAERPKGSFSTLEIQRTEQGDSAMYLCASSPLREAKNIQYFGAGTRLSVL.

The J gene is TRBJ2-7, the V gene TRBV5-5, with 11 bases aligning to TRBD2. V shed 6 bases and J 6 bases; nucleotides not matched to a gene: 5. Germline lookup yields CDR1 SGHKS and CDR2 YYEKEE (reference sequence). CDR3 length: 13 amino acids. CDR3 sequence: CASKTSGNGEQYF. CDR3 bases: TGTGCCAGCAAGACTAGCGGGAACGGCGAGCAGTACTTC.

This rearrangement joins TRBV27 to TRBJ2-7, with 7 positions matching TRBD1. The germline gives CDR1 MNHEY, CDR2 SMNVEV (reference sequence). With V trimmed by 8 bases and J by 1 base, 8 bases remained unmatched. The CDR3 length is 14 residues. The CDR3 is CASGRTGFSYEQYF. CDR3 in DNA: TGTGCCAGCGGAAGGACAGGATTTTCCTACGAGCAGTACTTC.

The V call is TRBV10-1, the J call TRBJ2-7; D uncertain. V lost 8 bases and J 2 bases, leaving 10 bases between the germline ends. Looked up from germline, CDR1 is WNHNN and CDR2 is SYGVQD (reference sequence). The CDR3 runs to 12 residues. Here the CDR3 DNA reads TGCGCCAGCCCACCGAATACCTACGAGCAGTACTTC. Translation: CASPPNTYEQYF.

The chain has TRBV11-3 and TRBJ2-2, with a tentative D call TRBD1 (5 bases). From germline, CDR1 is SGHNT and CDR2 YENEEA. V lost 2 bases and J 4 bases, leaving 11 bases between the germline ends. This CDR3 contains 15 residues. The CDR3 DNA is TGTGCCAGCAGCTTATACGCAGGGATCACCGGGGAGCTGTTTTTT. It specifies CASSLYAGITGELFF.

The chain carries TRBV5-1 and TRBJ2-7, with D perhaps TRBD2 (6 bases). CDR1 is SGHRS and CDR2 is YFSETQ in the germline V gene. The CDR3 covers 12 residues. V was trimmed by 4 bases and J by 4 bases, leaving 9 bases between them. This CDR3 is CASSVRGYEQYF. CDR3 DNA: TGCGCCAGCAGCGTTCGGGGGTACGAGCAGTACTTC. Looking up the rest from reference TRBV5-1 and TRBJ2-7 gives the full variable domain: KAGVTQTPRYLIKTRGQQVTLSCSPISGHRSVSWYQQTPGQGLQFLFEYFSETQRNKGNFPGRFSGRQFSNSRSEMNVSTLELGDSALYLCASSVRGYEQYFGPGTRLTVT.

This clone was detected only once. The junction shows a germline mismatch at one end, possibly a read error. The chain couples TRBV7-9 to TRBJ2-7, with D hard to call. CDR3 size: 13 residues. The germline gives CDR1 SEHNR, CDR2 FQNEAQ (reference sequence). For the CDR3, the DNA is TGTGCCAGCACCTTAATCCCGAATAACGAGCAGTACTTC. Translated, it gives CASTLIPNNEQYF.

Written as DNA, the CDR3 is TGTGCCAGCAGCTTTCCCGACAGGGTCGGGGTCGGCACAGATACGCAGTATTTT. It is translated as CASSFPDRVGVGTDTQYF. The rearrangement links TRBV7-9 to TRBJ2-3; 7 bases map to TRBD1. The CDR3 is made up of 18 amino acids. After removal of 3 bases from V and 1 base from J, the junction contained 13 bases not matched to a gene. Germline CDR1 reads SEHNR; CDR2 reads FQNEAQ (reference sequence). Complete variable domain (other parts from reference TRBV7-9 and TRBJ2-3): DTGVSQNPRHKITKRGQNVTFRCDPISEHNRLYWYRQTLGQGPEFLTYFQNEAQLEKSRLLSDRFSAERPKGSFSTLEIQRTEQGDSAMYLCASSFPDRVGVGTDTQYFGPGTRLTVL.

V usage is TRBV7-2 and J usage is TRBJ2-7; D remains unclear. V shed 1 base and J shed 3 bases, with 13 bases lying between them. The length of the CDR3 is 15 residues. Germline CDR1 reads SGHTA; CDR2 reads FQGNSA. CDR3 sequence reads: CASSLDWGPVYEQYF. The CDR3 nucleotides are TGTGCCAGCAGCTTAGACTGGGGTCCTGTCTACGAGCAGTACTTC.

Here the CDR3 DNA reads TGCAGCGCAATAGACAGGGGGCGAGGGAACGAGCAGTACTTC. It yields the protein CSAIDRGRGNEQYF. This rearrangement joins TRBV29-1 to TRBJ2-7, with 10 bases aligning to TRBD1. The length of the CDR3 is 14 residues. Germline V gene lookup returns CDR1 SQVTM and CDR2 ANQGSEA. V gave up 7 bases and J gave up 5 bases; unmatched junction bases: 11.

This chain links TRBV27 with TRBJ2-3, with D uncertain. The CDR3 runs to 17 residues. V lost 1 base to trimming and J lost 1 base, with 15 bases between them. Germline CDR1 is MNHEY and CDR2 is SMNVEV (reference sequence). The CDR3 protein is CASSLFPQPGGTDTQYF. CDR3 in DNA: TGTGCCAGCAGTTTATTCCCCCAGCCTGGGGGCACAGATACGCAGTATTTT.

The J gene is TRBJ2-1, the V gene TRBV7-9; tentative D call: TRBD2 (5 bases). Trimming left V 5 bases short and J 10 bases short, with 12 bases between. The CDR3 spans 12 residues. Germline values: CDR1 SEHNR, CDR2 FQNEAQ (reference sequence). CDR3 sequence (DNA): TGTGCCAGCAGCCTCCCCCGGGAAGAGCAGTTCTTC. Translated, it gives CASSLPREEQFF. The full variable domain, in which reference TRBV7-9 and TRBJ2-1 provide the parts outside the CDR3, is DTGVSQNPRHKITKRGQNVTFRCDPISEHNRLYWYRQTLGQGPEFLTYFQNEAQLEKSRLLSDRFSAERPKGSFSTLEIQRTEQGDSAMYLCASSLPREEQFFGPGTRLTVL.

The chain couples TRBV11-2 to TRBJ2-7, with D possibly being TRBD1 (5 bases). Per the germline V gene, CDR1 is SGHAT and CDR2 is FQNNGV. CDR3 length: 15 residues. Trimming stripped 3 bases from V and 3 bases from J, with 15 bases between. The CDR3 bases are TGTGCCAGCAGCTTTGAGCCTGACAGTTTCTACGAGCAGTACTTC. Translation: CASSFEPDSFYEQYF. Looking up the rest from reference TRBV11-2 and TRBJ2-7 gives the full variable domain: EAGVAQSPRYKIIEKRQSVAFWCNPISGHATLYWYQQILGQGPKLLIQFQNNGVVDDSQLPKDRFSAERLKGVDSTLKIQPAKLEDSAVYLCASSFEPDSFYEQYFGPGTRLTVT.

The chain uses TRBV15 and TRBJ2-7; 8 bases fit TRBD1. The length of the CDR3 is 15 residues. Germline CDR1 reads LNHNV; CDR2 reads YYDKDF (reference sequence). Trimming removed 1 base from V and 0 bases from J; junction bases left unmatched: 2. The CDR3 nucleotides are TGTGCCACCAGCAGAGGGACAGGGAGCTCCTACGAGCAGTACTTC. Its translation: CATSRGTGSSYEQYF. The full variable domain, its missing parts supplied by reference TRBV15 and TRBJ2-7, is DAMVIQNPRYQVTQFGKPVTLSCSQTLNHNVMYWYQQKSSQAPKLLFHYYDKDFNNEADTPDNFQSRRPNTSFCFLDIRSPGLGDTAMYLCATSRGTGSSYEQYFGPGTRLTVT.

The chain carries TRBV18 and TRBJ1-4; D uncertain. Looked up from germline, CDR1 is KGHSH and CDR2 is LQKENI. V dropped 6 bases and J dropped 2 bases, with 31 bases sitting between them. This CDR3 is built from 21 residues. CDR3 residues: CASSPRNSREGQLETNEKLFF. The CDR3 DNA follows: TGTGCCAGCTCTCCAAGGAATTCAAGAGAAGGGCAGCTAGAGACTAATGAAAAACTGTTTTTT.

J is TRBJ2-3 and V is TRBV7-9; no clear D gene. Germline CDR1 SEHNR, CDR2 FQNEAQ (reference sequence). Trimming cost V 3 bases and J 3 bases, with 10 bases left between them. This CDR3 has 14 amino acids. CDR3 in amino acids: CASSFSDLTDTQYF. The CDR3 bases are TGTGCCAGCAGCTTTAGTGACCTAACAGATACGCAGTATTTT.

Turning to this clone: This specimen includes other DNA sequences encoding the same CDR3. The V gene is TRBV9, the J gene TRBJ1-2, with D possibly matching TRBD1 (6 bases). The V gene's germline CDR1 is SGDLS and CDR2 YYNGEE. The CDR3 runs 14 residues. Trimming cost V 0 bases and J 3 bases, with 9 bases left between them. The CDR3 reads CASSVGGGDYGYTF. The CDR3 DNA sequence: TGTGCCAGCAGCGTAGGAGGGGGGGACTATGGCTACACCTTC.

The genes are TRBV9 and TRBJ1-4, with D perhaps TRBD1 (5 bases). CDR1 is SGDLS, CDR2 YYNGEE, per germline. V was cut by 0 bases and J by 6 bases, with 15 bases left in between. The CDR3 loop spans 16 amino acids. The CDR3 DNA reads TGTGCCAGCAGCGTAGGAGGCGGGGCGTCTGATGAAAAACTGTTTTTT. Protein: CASSVGGGASDEKLFF.

This rearrangement joins TRBV30 to TRBJ1-5; D is unresolved. Germline V CDR1 and CDR2: GTSNPN, SVGIG (reference sequence). V shed 4 bases and J shed 4 bases, with 17 bases lying between them. This CDR3 has 15 residues. The CDR3 nucleotides read TGTGCCTGGAAAAGTAGAGGGCGGGAAAATCAGCCCCAGCATTTT. Protein sequence: CAWKSRGRENQPQHF.